These 18 T cell receptor beta chains were sequenced from one sample in a study of blood T cell repertoires in COVID-19. The method was immunoSEQ multiplex PCR; TCRdb's version includes in-frame clones alone and lacks a portion of them. Counted here are about 300,000 clones, around 84% occurring once; the ten biggest clones make up roughly 1.3%. The source material was peripheral blood. These receptors were collected from a man between 65 and 79 years old with acute or convalescent COVID-19.

This clone was seen a few times. This chain links TRBV29-1 with TRBJ2-1; TRBD1 matches 7 bases. Losses at the gene ends were 6 bases for V and 0 bases for J; bases not matched to a gene: 8. The germline gives CDR1 SQVTM, CDR2 ANQGSEA. The CDR3 has 15 residues. CDR3 amino acids: CSVEQGSSSYNEQFF. The DNA of the CDR3 is TGCAGCGTGGAACAGGGGTCCAGCTCCTACAATGAGCAGTTCTTC.

The chain combines TRBV3-1 (or the pseudogene TRBV3-2) with TRBJ1-3, with 7 bases lining up with TRBD1. This CDR3 region has 15 residues. Germline CDR1 and CDR2: LGHDT and YNNKEL (reference sequence). The V gene end was trimmed by 6 bases and the J gene end by 4 bases; junction bases not matched to a gene: 9. CDR3 residues: CASSYSGGPGNTIYF. The CDR3 DNA reads as TGTGCCAGCAGTTACTCAGGGGGGCCCGGAAACACCATATATTTT.

This clone was counted a single time. This chain links TRBV10-3 with TRBJ2-1; TRBD2 agrees at 15 bases. The V gene end was trimmed by 5 bases and the J gene end by 8 bases; junction bases not matched to a gene: 13. Germline V gives CDR1 ENHRY, CDR2 SYGVKD. The CDR3 spans 18 residues. The CDR3: CAISRPPGTSGRMDEQFF. In DNA form, the CDR3 reads TGTGCCATCAGTCGGCCCCCCGGGACTAGCGGGAGGATGGATGAGCAGTTCTTC.

The chain joins TRBV19 to TRBJ2-1; D is perhaps TRBD1 (6 bases). The CDR3 contains 11 residues. Germline CDR1 is LNHDA and CDR2 is SQIVND (reference sequence). Trimming took off 8 bases at V and 5 bases at J, with 7 bases between the two ends. The CDR3 nucleotides are TGTGCCAGTGGGACAAACAATGAGCAGTTCTTC. This codes for CASGTNNEQFF.

The chain links TRBV10-3 to TRBJ2-3; possibly TRBD1 for D (5 bases). The CDR3 runs to 13 residues. V shed 4 bases and J shed 5 bases, with 10 bases lying between them. CDR1 is ENHRY and CDR2 is SYGVKD in the germline V gene. CDR3: CAISGGREDTQYF. The CDR3 DNA sequence: TGTGCCATCAGTGGTGGCAGGGAAGATACGCAGTATTTT.

This clone has a single count. The chain carries TRBV6-6 and TRBJ2-7; TRBD2 matches at 7 bases. CDR3 length: 14 amino acids. V lost 3 bases and J lost 5; bases outside the gene matches: 7. The germline gives CDR1 MNHNY, CDR2 SVGAGI (reference sequence). The CDR3 spells CASSYEAGENEQYF. In nucleotides, the CDR3 is TGTGCCAGCAGTTATGAGGCGGGAGAGAACGAGCAGTACTTC.

This chain joins TRBV10-3 and TRBJ2-7; D ambiguous. The CDR3 covers 14 residues. Germline V lookup: CDR1 ENHRY, CDR2 SYGVKD. V gave up 2 bases and J gave up 2 bases, with 10 bases separating them. CDR3 DNA sequence: TGTGCCATCAGTGAGGTTGGGCAAACCTACGAGCAGTACTTC. This gives the protein CAISEVGQTYEQYF.

The chain employs TRBV28 and TRBJ1-2; no clear D gene. Trimming pared 3 bases from V and 9 bases from J, leaving 14 bases between. The germline V gene has CDR1 MDHEN and CDR2 SYDVKM. The CDR3 runs 13 residues. CDR3 amino acids: CASSFLPGGRYTF. CDR3 DNA sequence: TGTGCCAGCAGTTTCTTGCCAGGAGGCCGCTACACCTTC.

The chain recombines TRBV4-1 with TRBJ2-7; TRBD2 agrees at 12 bases. The V gene end was trimmed by 3 bases and the J gene end by 3 bases; junction bases not matched to a gene: 6. The CDR3 consists of 16 residues. CDR1 is MGHRA and CDR2 is YSYEKL in the germline V gene. CDR3 in DNA: TGCGCCAGCAGCCACCAGACTAGCGGGGGAAGCTACGAGCAGTACTTC. Translated: CASSHQTSGGSYEQYF.

The chain has TRBV10-3 and TRBJ2-7, with 7 bases aligning to TRBD1. Unmatched junction bases numbered 7, after V lost 6 bases and J lost 2 bases. The CDR3 covers 14 residues. CDR1 is ENHRY, CDR2 SYGVKD, per germline. Written as DNA, the CDR3 is TGTGCCATCAGGGCTACAGGGGCCCCCTACGAGCAGTACTTC. Translation: CAIRATGAPYEQYF.

This clone turned up a few times. For the CDR3, the DNA is TGTGCCATCAGTGAAGGGCTAGCGGGGGTCACAGATACGCAGTATTTT. Protein product: CAISEGLAGVTDTQYF. V and J are TRBV10-3 and TRBJ2-3; 10 bases map to TRBD2. The V gene end was trimmed by 3 bases and the J gene end by 2 bases; junction bases not matched to a gene: 5. CDR1 is ENHRY, CDR2 SYGVKD, per germline. CDR3 size: 16 residues.

The J gene is TRBJ2-1, the V gene TRBV11-2, with TRBD1 as a possible D gene (5 bases). The CDR3 is 13 amino acids. The germline V gene encodes CDR1 SGHAT and CDR2 FQNNGV. Trimming shortened V by 5 bases and J by 5 bases, and 10 bases separated the two germline ends. The CDR3 region is CASSRDRHNEQFF. The CDR3 DNA reads as TGTGCCAGCAGCCGTGACAGACACAATGAGCAGTTCTTC.

The chain employs TRBV19 and TRBJ2-1; TRBD2 matches at 14 bases. V lost 9 bases and J lost 6; bases outside the gene matches: 7. CDR3 length equals 15 residues. CDR1 and CDR2 (germline): LNHDA, SQIVND (reference sequence). CDR3 in amino acids: CASWGGTSGSNEQFF. DNA of the CDR3: TGTGCCAGCTGGGGGGGGACTAGCGGGAGCAATGAGCAGTTCTTC.

The gene calls are TRBV29-1 and TRBJ1-1, with a tentative D call TRBD1 (6 bases). V shed 1 base and J shed 5 bases, with 17 bases lying between them. Germline CDR1 SQVTM, CDR2 ANQGSEA. CDR3 length equals 15 residues. The CDR3 DNA is TGCAGCGTTGAAGCTTTCTGGTCTGGACAGACTGAAGCTTTCTTT. It yields the protein CSVEAFWSGQTEAFF.

V and J are TRBV19 and TRBJ1-1, with D maybe TRBD1 (5 bases). CDR1 is LNHDA, CDR2 SQIVND, per germline (reference sequence). CDR3 length: 13 amino acids. Trimming took off 7 bases at V and 3 bases at J, with 12 bases between the two ends. The CDR3 region is CASIDSWYTEAFF. The CDR3 nucleotides read TGTGCCAGTATCGACAGTTGGTACACTGAAGCTTTCTTT.

This clone was seen more than once but under ten times. The gene calls are TRBV19 and TRBJ1-2, with D unresolved. There are 16 residues in the CDR3. Germline assignment: CDR1 LNHDA and CDR2 SQIVND (reference sequence). V was shortened by 7 bases and J by 2 bases, with 20 bases between the two germline ends. The DNA of the CDR3 is TGTGCCAGTACCCCGAGGTCGGAGATCAAAAACTATGGCTACACCTTC. Its protein is CASTPRSEIKNYGYTF.

This rearrangement joins TRBV10-2 to TRBJ1-2; 7 positions match TRBD1. The J segment lost 2 bases and the V segment lost 0 bases, leaving 3 bases of the junction unmatched. The CDR3 contains 15 residues. Germline V CDR1 and CDR2: WSHSY, SAAADI. The CDR3 reads CASSESTGQNYGYTF. The CDR3 bases are TGCGCCAGCAGTGAGTCGACGGGACAGAACTATGGCTACACCTTC.

V usage is TRBV14 and J usage is TRBJ1-1; D might be TRBD1 (6 bases). Germline CDR1 is SGHDN and CDR2 is FVKESK. V was pared by 1 base and J by 8 bases, with 14 bases between. This CDR3 spans 14 amino acids. The CDR3 DNA sequence: TGTGCCAGCAGCCAAGTTGCGACAGGAGGAGAAGCTTTCTTT. Residues: CASSQVATGGEAFF.